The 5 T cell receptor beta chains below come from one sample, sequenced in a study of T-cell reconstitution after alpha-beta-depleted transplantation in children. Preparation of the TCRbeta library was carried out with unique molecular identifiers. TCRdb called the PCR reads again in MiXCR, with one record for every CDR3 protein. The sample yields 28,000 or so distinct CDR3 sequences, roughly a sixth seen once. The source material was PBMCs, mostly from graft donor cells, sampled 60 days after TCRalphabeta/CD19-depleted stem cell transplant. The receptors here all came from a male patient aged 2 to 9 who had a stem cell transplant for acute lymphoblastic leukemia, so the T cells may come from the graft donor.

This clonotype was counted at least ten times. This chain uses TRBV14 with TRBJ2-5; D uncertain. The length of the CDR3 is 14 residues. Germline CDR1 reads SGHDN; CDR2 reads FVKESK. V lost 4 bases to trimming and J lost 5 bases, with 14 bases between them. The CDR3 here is CASSRLGLGETQYF. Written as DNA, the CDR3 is TGTGCCAGCAGCCGCCTCGGGCTGGGGGAGACCCAGTACTTC.

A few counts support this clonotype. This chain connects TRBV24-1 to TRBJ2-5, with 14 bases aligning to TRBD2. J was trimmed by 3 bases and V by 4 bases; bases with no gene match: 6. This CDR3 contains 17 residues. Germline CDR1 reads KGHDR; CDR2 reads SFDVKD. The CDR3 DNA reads TGTGCCACCAGTGAATCCGGGACTAGCGGGGGAAAAGAGACCCAGTACTTC. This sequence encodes CATSESGTSGGKETQYF.

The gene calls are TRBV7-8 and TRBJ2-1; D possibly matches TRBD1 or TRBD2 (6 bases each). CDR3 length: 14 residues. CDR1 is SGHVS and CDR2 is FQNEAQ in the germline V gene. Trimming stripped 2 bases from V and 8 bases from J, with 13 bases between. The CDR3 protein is CASSLSMGGHEQFF. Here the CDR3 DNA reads TGTGCCAGCAGCTTAAGCATGGGGGGCCATGAGCAGTTCTTC.

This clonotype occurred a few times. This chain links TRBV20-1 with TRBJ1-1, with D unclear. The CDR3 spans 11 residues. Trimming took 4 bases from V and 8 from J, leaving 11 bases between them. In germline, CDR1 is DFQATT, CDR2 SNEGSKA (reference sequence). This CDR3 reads CSATQDLEAFF. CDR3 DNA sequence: TGCAGTGCTACTCAGGACCTAGAAGCTTTCTTT.

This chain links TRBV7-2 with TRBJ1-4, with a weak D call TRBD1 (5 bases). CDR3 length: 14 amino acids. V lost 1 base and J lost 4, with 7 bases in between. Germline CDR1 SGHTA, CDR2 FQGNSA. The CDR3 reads CASSLGRVNEKLFF. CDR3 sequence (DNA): TGTGCCAGCAGCTTAGGCAGGGTTAATGAAAAACTGTTTTTT. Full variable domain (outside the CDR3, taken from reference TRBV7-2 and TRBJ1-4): GAGVSQSPSNKVTEKGKDVELRCDPISGHTALYWYRQSLGQGLEFLIYFQGNSAPDKSGLPSDRFSAERTGGSVSTLTIQRTQQEDSAVYLCASSLGRVNEKLFFGSGTQLSVL.